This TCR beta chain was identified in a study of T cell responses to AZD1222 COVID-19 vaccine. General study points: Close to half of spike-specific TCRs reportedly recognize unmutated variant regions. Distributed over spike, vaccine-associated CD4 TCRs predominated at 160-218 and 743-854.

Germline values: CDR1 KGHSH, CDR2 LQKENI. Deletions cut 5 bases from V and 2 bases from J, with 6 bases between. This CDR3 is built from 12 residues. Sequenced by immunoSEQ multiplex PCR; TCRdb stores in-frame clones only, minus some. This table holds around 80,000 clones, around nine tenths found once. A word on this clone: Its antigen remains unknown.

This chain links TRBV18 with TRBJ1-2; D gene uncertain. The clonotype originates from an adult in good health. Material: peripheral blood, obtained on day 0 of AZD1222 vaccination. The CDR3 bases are TGTGCCAGCTCAAGCACGAACTATGGCTACACCTTC. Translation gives CASSSTNYGYTF. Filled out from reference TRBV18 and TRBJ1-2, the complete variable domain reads NAGVMQNPRHLVRRRGQEARLRCSPMKGHSHVYWYRQLPEEGLKFMVYLQKENIIDESGMPKERFSAEFPKEGPSILRIQQVVRGDSAAYFCASSSTNYGYTFGSGTRLTVV.